Listed here is a single TCR beta chain. One end of the junction fails to match germline, which may point to a read error. CDR1 and CDR2 from the germline V gene are MNHNS and SASEGT. This CDR3 has 10 residues. This sample stems from a study of T cell changes during pregnancy in multiple sclerosis. The method was immunoSEQ multiplex PCR; TCRdb's version includes in-frame clones alone and lacks a portion of them. The data contain 65,000 to 85,000 clones, roughly 90% of them singletons. Source: peripheral blood, taken after pregnancy. V usage is TRBV6-1 and J usage is TRBJ2-7, with no clear D. This receptor was taken from a female donor in good health, enrolled as a control in a pregnancy study. DNA for the CDR3: TGTGCCAGCAGCGAAGACACCGCCTGCTTC. As protein: CASSEDTACF.